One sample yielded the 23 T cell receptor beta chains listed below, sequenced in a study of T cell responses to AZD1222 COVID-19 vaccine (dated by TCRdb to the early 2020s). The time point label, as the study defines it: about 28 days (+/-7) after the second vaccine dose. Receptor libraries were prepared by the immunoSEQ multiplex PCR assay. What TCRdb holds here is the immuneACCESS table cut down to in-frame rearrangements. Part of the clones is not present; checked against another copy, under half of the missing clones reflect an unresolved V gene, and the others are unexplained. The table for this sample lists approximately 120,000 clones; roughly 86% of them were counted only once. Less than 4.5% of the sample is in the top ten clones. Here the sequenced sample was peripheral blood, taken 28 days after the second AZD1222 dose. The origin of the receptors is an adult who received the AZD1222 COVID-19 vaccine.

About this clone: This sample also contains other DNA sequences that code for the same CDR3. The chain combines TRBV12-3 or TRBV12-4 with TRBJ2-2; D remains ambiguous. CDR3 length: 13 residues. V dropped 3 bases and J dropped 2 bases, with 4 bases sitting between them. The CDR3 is CASSLGNTGELFF. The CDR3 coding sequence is TGTGCCAGCAGTTTGGGTAACACCGGGGAGCTGTTTTTT.

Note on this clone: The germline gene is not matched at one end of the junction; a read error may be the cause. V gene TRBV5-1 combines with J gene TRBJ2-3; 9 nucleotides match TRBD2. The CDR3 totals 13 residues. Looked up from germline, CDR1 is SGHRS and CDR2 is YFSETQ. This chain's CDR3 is CASSLDLAGPKAF. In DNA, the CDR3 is TGCGCCAGCAGCTTGGATCTAGCGGGGCCCAAGGCCTTT.

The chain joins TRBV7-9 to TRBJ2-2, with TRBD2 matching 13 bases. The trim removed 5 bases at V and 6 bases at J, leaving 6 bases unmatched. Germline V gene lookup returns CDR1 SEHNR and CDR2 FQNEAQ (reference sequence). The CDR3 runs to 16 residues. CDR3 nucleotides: TGTGCCAGCAGCGGAGGACTAGCGGGAGTGGCCGGGGAGCTGTTTTTT. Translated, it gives CASSGGLAGVAGELFF.

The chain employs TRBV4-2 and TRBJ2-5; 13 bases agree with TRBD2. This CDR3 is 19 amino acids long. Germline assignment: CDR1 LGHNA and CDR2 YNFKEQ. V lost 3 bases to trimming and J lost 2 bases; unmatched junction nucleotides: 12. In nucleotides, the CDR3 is TGTGCCAGCAGCCATCTAGGACTAGCGGGGGCCGTCGGACAAGAGACCCAGTACTTC. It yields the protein CASSHLGLAGAVGQETQYF.

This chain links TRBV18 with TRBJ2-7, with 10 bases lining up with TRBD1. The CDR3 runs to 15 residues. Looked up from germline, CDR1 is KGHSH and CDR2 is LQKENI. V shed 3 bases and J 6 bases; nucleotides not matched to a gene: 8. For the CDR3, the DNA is TGTGCCAGCTCACCCCCCTCGGGACAGGGGCGCGAGCAGTACTTC. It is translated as CASSPPSGQGREQYF.

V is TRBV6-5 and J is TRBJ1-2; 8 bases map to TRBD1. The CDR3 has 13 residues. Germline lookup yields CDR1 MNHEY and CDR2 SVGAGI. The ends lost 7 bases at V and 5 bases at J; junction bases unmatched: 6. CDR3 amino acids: CASNPGGRYGYTF. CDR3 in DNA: TGTGCCAGCAACCCAGGGGGCCGGTATGGCTACACCTTC.

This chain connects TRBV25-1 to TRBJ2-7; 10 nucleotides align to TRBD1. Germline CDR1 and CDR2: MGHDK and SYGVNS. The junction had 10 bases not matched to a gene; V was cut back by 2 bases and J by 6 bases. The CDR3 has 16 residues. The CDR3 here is CASSEAGTGALGEQYF. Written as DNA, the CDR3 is TGTGCCAGCAGTGAAGCCGGGACAGGGGCTTTAGGCGAGCAGTACTTC.

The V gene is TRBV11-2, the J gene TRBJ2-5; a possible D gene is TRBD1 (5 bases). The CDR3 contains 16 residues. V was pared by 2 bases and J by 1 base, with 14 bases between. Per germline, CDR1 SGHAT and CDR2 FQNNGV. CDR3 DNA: TGTGCCAGCAGCTTAAGCCTCCCCAGGGCCCAAGAGACCCAGTACTTC. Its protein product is CASSLSLPRAQETQYF.

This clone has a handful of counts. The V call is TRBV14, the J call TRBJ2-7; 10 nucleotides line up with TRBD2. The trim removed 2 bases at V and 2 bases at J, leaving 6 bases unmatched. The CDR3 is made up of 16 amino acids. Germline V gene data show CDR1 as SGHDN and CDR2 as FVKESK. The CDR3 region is CASSQFGLAAAYEQYF. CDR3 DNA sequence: TGTGCCAGCAGCCAATTCGGACTAGCGGCTGCCTACGAGCAGTACTTC.

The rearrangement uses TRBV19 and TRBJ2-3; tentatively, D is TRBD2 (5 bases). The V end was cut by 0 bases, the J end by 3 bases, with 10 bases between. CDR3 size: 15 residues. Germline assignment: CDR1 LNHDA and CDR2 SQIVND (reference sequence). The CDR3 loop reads CASSIDRPGTDTQYF. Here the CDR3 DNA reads TGTGCCAGTAGTATAGATCGTCCGGGGACAGATACGCAGTATTTT.

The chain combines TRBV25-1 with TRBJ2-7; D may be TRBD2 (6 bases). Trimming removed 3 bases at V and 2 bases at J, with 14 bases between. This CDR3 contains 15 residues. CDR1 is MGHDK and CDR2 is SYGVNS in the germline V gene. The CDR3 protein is CASSDHRGTPYEQYF. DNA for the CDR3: TGTGCCAGCAGTGACCATCGGGGGACCCCCTACGAGCAGTACTTC.

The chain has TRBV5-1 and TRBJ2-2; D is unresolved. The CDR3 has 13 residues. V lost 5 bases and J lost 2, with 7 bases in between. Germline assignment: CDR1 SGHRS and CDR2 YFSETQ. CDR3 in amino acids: CASRIHNTGELFF. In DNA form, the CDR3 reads TGCGCCAGCAGGATTCACAACACCGGGGAGCTGTTTTTT.

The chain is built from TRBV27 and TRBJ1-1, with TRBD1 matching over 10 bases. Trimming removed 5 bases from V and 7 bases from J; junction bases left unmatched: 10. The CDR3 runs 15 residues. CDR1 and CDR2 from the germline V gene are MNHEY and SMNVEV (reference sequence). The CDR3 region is CASSESGTGAIEAFF. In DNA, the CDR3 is TGTGCCAGCAGTGAATCCGGGACAGGGGCAATTGAAGCTTTCTTT.

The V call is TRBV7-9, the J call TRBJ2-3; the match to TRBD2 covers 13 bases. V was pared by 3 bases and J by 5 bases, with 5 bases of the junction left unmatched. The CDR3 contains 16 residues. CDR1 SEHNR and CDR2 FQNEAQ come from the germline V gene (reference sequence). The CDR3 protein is CASSLTSGGLRDTQYF. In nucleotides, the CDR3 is TGTGCCAGCAGCTTGACTAGCGGGGGGCTCAGAGATACGCAGTATTTT.

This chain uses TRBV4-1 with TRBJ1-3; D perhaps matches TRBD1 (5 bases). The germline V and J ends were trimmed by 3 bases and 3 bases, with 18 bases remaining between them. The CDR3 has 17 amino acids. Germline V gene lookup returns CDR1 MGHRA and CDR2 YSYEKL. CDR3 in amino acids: CASSHHDGGLGGNTIYF. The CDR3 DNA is TGCGCCAGCAGCCACCACGACGGGGGTTTGGGTGGAAACACCATATATTTT.

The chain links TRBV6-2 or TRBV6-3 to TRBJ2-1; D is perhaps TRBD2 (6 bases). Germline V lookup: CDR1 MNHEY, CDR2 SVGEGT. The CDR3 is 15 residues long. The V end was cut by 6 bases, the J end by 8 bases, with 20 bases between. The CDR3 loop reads CASSYWTEGRDEQFF. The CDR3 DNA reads TGTGCCAGCAGCTATTGGACGGAGGGGCGTGATGAGCAGTTCTTC.

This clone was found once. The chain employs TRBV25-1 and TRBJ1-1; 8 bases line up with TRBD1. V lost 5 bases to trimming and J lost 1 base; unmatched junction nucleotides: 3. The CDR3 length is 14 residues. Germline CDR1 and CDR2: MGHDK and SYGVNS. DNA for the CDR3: TGTGCCAGCAGTCCAGGGGGCACGAACACTGAAGCTTTCTTT. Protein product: CASSPGGTNTEAFF.

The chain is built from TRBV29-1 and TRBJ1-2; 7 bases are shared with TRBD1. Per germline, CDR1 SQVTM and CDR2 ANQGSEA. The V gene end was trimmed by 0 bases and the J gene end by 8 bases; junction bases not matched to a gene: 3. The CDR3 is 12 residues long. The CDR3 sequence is CSVEDRGGGYTF. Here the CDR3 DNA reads TGCAGCGTTGAAGACAGGGGGGGAGGCTACACCTTC.

The CDR3 DNA reads as TGTGCCTGGAATCAGGGTTCCTACAATGAGCAGTTCTTC. This sequence encodes CAWNQGSYNEQFF. The chain couples TRBV30 to TRBJ2-1, with D perhaps TRBD1 (5 bases). Germline CDR1 and CDR2: GTSNPN and SVGIG (reference sequence). The CDR3 spans 13 residues. V dropped 4 bases and J dropped 1 base, with 8 bases sitting between them.

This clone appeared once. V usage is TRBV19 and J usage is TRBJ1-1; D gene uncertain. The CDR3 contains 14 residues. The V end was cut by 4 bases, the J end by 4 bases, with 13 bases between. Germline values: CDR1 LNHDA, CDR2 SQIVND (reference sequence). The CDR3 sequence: CASSNDMWITEAFF. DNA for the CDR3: TGTGCCAGTAGTAATGACATGTGGATCACTGAAGCTTTCTTT.

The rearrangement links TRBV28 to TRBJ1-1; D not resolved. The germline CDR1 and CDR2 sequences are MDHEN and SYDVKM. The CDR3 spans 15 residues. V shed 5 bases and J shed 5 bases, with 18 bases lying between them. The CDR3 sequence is CASSPRRDGRTEAFF. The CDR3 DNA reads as TGTGCCAGCAGTCCCCGTCGGGATGGGAGGACTGAAGCTTTCTTT.

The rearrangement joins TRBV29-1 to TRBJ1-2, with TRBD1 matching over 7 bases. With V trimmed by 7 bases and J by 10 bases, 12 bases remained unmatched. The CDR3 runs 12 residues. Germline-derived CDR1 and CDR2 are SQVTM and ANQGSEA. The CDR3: CSAERTGNTYTF. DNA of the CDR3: TGCAGCGCCGAAAGGACAGGAAATACCTACACCTTC.

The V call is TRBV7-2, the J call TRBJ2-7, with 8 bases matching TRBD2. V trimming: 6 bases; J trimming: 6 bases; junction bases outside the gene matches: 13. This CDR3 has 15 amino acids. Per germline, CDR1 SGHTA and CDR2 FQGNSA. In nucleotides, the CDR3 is TGTGCCAGCAGTTCGGGACGCCGTAGCGGGACCGAGCAGTACTTC. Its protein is CASSSGRRSGTEQYF.